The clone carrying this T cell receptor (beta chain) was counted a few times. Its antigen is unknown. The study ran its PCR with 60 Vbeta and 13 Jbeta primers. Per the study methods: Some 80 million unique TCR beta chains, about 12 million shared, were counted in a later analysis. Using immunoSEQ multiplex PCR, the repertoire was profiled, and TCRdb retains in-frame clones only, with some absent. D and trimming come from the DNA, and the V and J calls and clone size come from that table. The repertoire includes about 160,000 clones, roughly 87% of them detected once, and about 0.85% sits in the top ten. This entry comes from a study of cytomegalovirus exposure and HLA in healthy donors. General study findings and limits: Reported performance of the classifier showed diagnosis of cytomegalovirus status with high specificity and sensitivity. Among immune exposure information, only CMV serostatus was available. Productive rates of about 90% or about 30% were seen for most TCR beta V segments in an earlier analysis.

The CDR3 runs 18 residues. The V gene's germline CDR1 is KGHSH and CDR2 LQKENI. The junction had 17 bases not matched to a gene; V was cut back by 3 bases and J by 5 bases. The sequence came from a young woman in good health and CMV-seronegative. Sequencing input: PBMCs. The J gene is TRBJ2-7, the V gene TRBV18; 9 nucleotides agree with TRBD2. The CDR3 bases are TGTGCCAGCTCACCTCCCCGCGGAGCGGGAGGTGCCTTGGACGAGCAGTACTTC. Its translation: CASSPPRGAGGALDEQYF.